The T cell receptor (beta chain) under discussion was sequenced for a study of shared clonotypes between healthy human individuals. Study information: Each donor contributed plates that comprised three CD4 naive, three CD4 memory, two CD8 naive and one CD8 memory. The study, taken as a whole, reports: Rarefaction curves obtained for sorted subsets showed sequencing incomplete despite large depth.

Within Nashville, Tennessee resided all donors, each a Caucasian adult. The germline gives CDR1 SNHLY, CDR2 FYNNEI. There are 15 residues in the CDR3. V shed 6 bases, J shed 0 bases, and the junction held 5 bases outside the gene matches. Assay used: immunoSEQ multiplex PCR; TCRdb lists only in-frame clones, some missing. The sample contains approximately 2.5 million clones, approximately 92% of which appear only once. For this clone: Its specificity is not known.

The receptor comes from a man aged 18-30 years in good health. The rearrangement uses TRBV2 and TRBJ2-7; 10 bases are shared with TRBD1. Specimen: naive CD4+ T cells sorted from blood. Subset defined: CD45RA+ positively selected. The chain's CDR3 is CASRGGTGDSYEQYF. CDR3 bases: TGTGCCAGCAGGGGGGGGACAGGGGACTCCTACGAGCAGTACTTC.